This TCR beta chain is from a study of T cell responses to AZD1222 COVID-19 vaccine. Assay used: immunoSEQ multiplex PCR; TCRdb lists only in-frame clones, some missing. The data contain more than 95,000 clones, 70% to 90% of them seen just once; the ten biggest clones take up approximately 18%. The receptor was isolated from an adult in good health. The sequenced sample was peripheral blood, obtained on day 0 of AZD1222 vaccination.

The CDR3 spells CASSYLSAGQSFF. CDR3 nucleotides: TGTGCCAGCAGCTATCTCTCGGCAGGGCAATCTTTCTTT. The genes are TRBV5-5 and TRBJ1-1, with D possibly TRBD1 on 5 matching bases. CDR1 is SGHKS and CDR2 is YYEKEE in the germline V gene (reference sequence). Between the trimmed V and J ends, which lost 3 bases and 12 bases, there was a span of 18 bases. CDR3 length: 13 residues.